Here is one TCR beta chain with its context. What it binds is unknown. The data were taken from a study of shared clonotypes between healthy human individuals. Study findings and constraints: Sequencing depth was expected to influence donor clonotype sharing. Rarefaction showed that sequencing of sorted subsets was incomplete (despite large depth). Shared clonotypes across all four donors exceeded non-shared ones in generation probability. Larger estimated richness was generally recorded for naive subsets relative to memory subsets.

Trimming took 7 bases from V and 4 from J; bases not matched to a gene: 11. Germline assignment: CDR1 SGHNT and CDR2 YENEEA. The CDR3 contains 15 residues. TCRdb keeps only in-frame clones here, not all; method: immunoSEQ multiplex PCR. The sample includes roughly 2.5 million clones, roughly 92% of them seen just once. The source is a man aged 18-30 years in good health. The V gene is TRBV11-3, the J gene TRBJ2-7, with 9 bases matching TRBD1. The specimen was naive CD4+ T cells sorted from blood. Subset of the sample: CD45RA+ positively selected. The CDR3 here is CASNDTGTGTYEQYF. The CDR3 DNA reads as TGTGCCAGCAACGACACCGGGACAGGGACGTACGAGCAGTACTTC.